The 16 T cell receptor beta chains presented below share a single source sample, sequenced in a study of blood T cell repertoires in COVID-19. Using immunoSEQ multiplex PCR, the repertoire was profiled, and TCRdb retains in-frame clones only, with some absent. The table records around 90,000 clones, approximately 75% of them present only once. The specimen was peripheral blood. Receptors were obtained from a human donor in a cohort sampled during active COVID-19.

The rearrangement uses TRBV11-1 and TRBJ2-7; D uncertain. Per germline, CDR1 SGHAT and CDR2 FQDESV (reference sequence). The V end was cut by 4 bases, the J end by 4 bases, with 8 bases between. The CDR3 contains 12 residues. The CDR3 spells CASSSTDYEQYF. DNA of the CDR3: TGTGCCAGCAGCTCTACCGATTACGAGCAGTACTTC.

DNA of the CDR3: TGTGCCAGCAGGGCCGGACAGCATAATTCACCCCTCCACTTT. Protein product: CASRAGQHNSPLHF. The rearrangement links TRBV6-5 to TRBJ1-6, with D maybe TRBD1 (6 bases). CDR1 MNHEY and CDR2 SVGAGI come from the germline V gene. The CDR3 runs 14 residues. V was clipped by 6 bases and J by 5 bases, with 11 bases between them.

The gene calls are TRBV7-9 and TRBJ1-1, with D possibly being TRBD1 (5 bases). Trimming shortened V by 8 bases and J by 5 bases, and 12 bases separated the two germline ends. The V gene's germline CDR1 is SEHNR and CDR2 FQNEAQ (reference sequence). The CDR3 extends over 12 amino acids. The CDR3 nucleotides read TGTGCCAGCTGGGGCCCAGTAACTGAAGCTTTCTTT. Translation: CASWGPVTEAFF.

The chain carries TRBV7-2 and TRBJ1-2; 7 bases line up with TRBD1. Germline values: CDR1 SGHTA, CDR2 FQGNSA. CDR3 length equals 14 residues. The junction had 9 bases not matched to a gene; V was cut back by 3 bases and J by 8 bases. CDR3 protein: CASSFGGGARGYTF. In DNA form, the CDR3 reads TGTGCCAGCAGCTTTGGAGGGGGCGCGAGGGGCTACACCTTC.

The table lists this clone with a count of one. The V gene is TRBV25-1, the J gene TRBJ1-1; 7 bases agree with TRBD1. Germline V gene data show CDR1 as MGHDK and CDR2 as SYGVNS. The CDR3 runs 15 residues. V lost 4 bases, J lost 6 bases, and 11 bases stayed unmatched. In nucleotides, the CDR3 is TGTGCCAGCAGTGGGCAGGGGGGCGCGCAGGCTGAAGCTTTCTTT. Protein: CASSGQGGAQAEAFF.

The genes are TRBV6-5 and TRBJ2-2, with TRBD1 identical over 8 bases. Germline assignment: CDR1 MNHEY and CDR2 SVGAGI. This CDR3 has 12 residues. J lost 6 bases, V lost 6 bases, and 0 bases had no gene match. The chain's CDR3 is CASRTGAGELFF. CDR3 nucleotides: TGTGCCAGCAGGACAGGGGCCGGGGAGCTGTTTTTT.

V is TRBV4-1 and J is TRBJ2-3; 8 bases fit TRBD2. V trimming: 4 bases; J trimming: 2 bases; junction bases outside the gene matches: 8. CDR1 and CDR2 (germline): MGHRA, YSYEKL. The CDR3 contains 16 residues. CDR3 in DNA: TGCGCCAGCAGCCCTATACTAGCGGTATACACAGATACGCAGTATTTT. Amino acid sequence: CASSPILAVYTDTQYF.

The gene calls are TRBV14 and TRBJ2-3; D might be TRBD1 (5 bases). Germline CDR1 reads SGHDN; CDR2 reads FVKESK. The CDR3 contains 16 residues. V was trimmed by 3 bases and J by 2 bases, leaving 15 bases between them. The chain's CDR3 is CASSHALGAFTDTQYF. CDR3 nucleotide sequence: TGTGCCAGCAGCCACGCTCTTGGGGCCTTCACAGATACGCAGTATTTT.

The genes are TRBV29-1 and TRBJ2-3; TRBD2 aligns across 8 bases. CDR1 and CDR2 from the germline V gene are SQVTM and ANQGSEA. This CDR3 comprises 15 residues. With V trimmed by 0 bases and J by 4 bases, 6 bases remained unmatched. CDR3 coding DNA: TGCAGCGTTGAAGAAGGGGTTAGCGGGGCAGATACGCAGTATTTT. As protein: CSVEEGVSGADTQYF.

The V gene is TRBV5-6, the J gene TRBJ2-5; possible D gene TRBD2, 5 bases. The CDR3 is 16 residues long. Trimming removed 4 bases at V and 5 bases at J, with 21 bases between. Germline V lookup: CDR1 SGHDT, CDR2 YYEEEE. In DNA, the CDR3 is TGTGCCAGCAGCCCCGTAGAGGGAATAGGTGATGAGACCCAGTACTTC. Its translation: CASSPVEGIGDETQYF.

The chain recombines TRBV5-1 with TRBJ1-4; the D gene is possibly TRBD1 (5 bases). Trimming pared 4 bases from V and 5 bases from J, leaving 9 bases between. This CDR3 is built from 13 residues. The germline V gene has CDR1 SGHRS and CDR2 YFSETQ. This CDR3 reads CASSIDRNEKLFF. The CDR3 DNA is TGCGCCAGCAGCATCGACAGAAATGAAAAACTGTTTTTT.

The chain uses TRBV6-5 and TRBJ2-7, with TRBD1 as a possible D gene (5 bases). Looked up from germline, CDR1 is MNHEY and CDR2 is SVGAGI. V was clipped by 0 bases and J by 5 bases, with 14 bases between them. This CDR3 comprises 15 residues. DNA of the CDR3: TGTGCCAGCAGTTACTCAGACAGCCCGGTAGACGAGCAGTACTTC. Amino acid sequence: CASSYSDSPVDEQYF.

The J gene is TRBJ2-1, the V gene TRBV5-1, with 12 nucleotides matching TRBD2. Germline CDR1 SGHRS, CDR2 YFSETQ. J lost 5 bases, V lost 0 bases, and 3 bases had no gene match. The length of the CDR3 is 16 residues. DNA for the CDR3: TGCGCCAGCAGCTTGGCACTAGCGGGGGGAAACAATGAGCAGTTCTTC. It codes for CASSLALAGGNNEQFF.

The V gene is TRBV11-1, the J gene TRBJ1-6; 7 nucleotides align to TRBD1. Germline CDR1 is SGHAT and CDR2 is FQDESV (reference sequence). The J segment lost 7 bases and the V segment lost 5 bases, leaving 11 bases of the junction unmatched. The CDR3 consists of 16 residues. CDR3 amino acids: CASSQGDRTVNSPLHF. The CDR3 region has the DNA TGTGCCAGCAGCCAGGGGGACCGGACAGTCAATTCACCCCTCCACTTT.

The V call is TRBV5-5, the J call TRBJ1-1; a weak D match, TRBD1 (6 bases). V dropped 0 bases and J dropped 6 bases, with 15 bases sitting between them. Germline V gene lookup returns CDR1 SGHKS and CDR2 YYEKEE (reference sequence). The CDR3 extends over 15 amino acids. CDR3 sequence: CASSLVEGVFAEAFF. CDR3 nucleotides: TGTGCCAGCAGCTTGGTTGAGGGGGTTTTCGCTGAAGCTTTCTTT.

V gene TRBV6-4 combines with J gene TRBJ1-5; D is ambiguous. The germline V gene has CDR1 MRHNA and CDR2 SNTAGT. This CDR3 comprises 14 residues. Trimming shortened V by 5 bases and J by 5 bases, and 13 bases separated the two germline ends. The CDR3 reads CASSPGYGDQPQHF. The CDR3 nucleotides are TGTGCCAGCAGTCCGGGGTATGGCGATCAGCCCCAGCATTTT.